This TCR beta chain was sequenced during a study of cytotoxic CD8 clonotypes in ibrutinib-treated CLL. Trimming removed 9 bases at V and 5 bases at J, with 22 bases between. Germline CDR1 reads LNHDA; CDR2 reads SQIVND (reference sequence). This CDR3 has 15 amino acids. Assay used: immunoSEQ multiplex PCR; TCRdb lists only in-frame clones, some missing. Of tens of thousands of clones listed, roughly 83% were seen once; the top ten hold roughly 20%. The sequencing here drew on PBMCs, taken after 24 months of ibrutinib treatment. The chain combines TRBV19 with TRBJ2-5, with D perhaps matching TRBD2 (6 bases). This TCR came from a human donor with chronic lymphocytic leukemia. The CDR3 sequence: CASARDSLRLETQYF. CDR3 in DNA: TGTGCCAGCGCCCGGGACTCTCTCAGGCTGGAGACCCAGTACTTC.